The rows below give T cell receptor beta chains drawn from one sample of a study of radiotherapy plus CTLA-4 blockade in lung cancer. Assay used: immunoSEQ multiplex PCR; TCRdb lists only in-frame clones, some missing. The sample comprises more than 55,000 clones, more than 60% of which are singletons, and 3.5% to 4% rests with the top ten. This sample comprised peripheral blood, obtained from a patient treated with radiotherapy plus ipilimumab. These TCRs come from a human donor with non-small cell lung cancer who had a partial response to radiotherapy plus ipilimumab. CDR3s leave out the opening cysteine and the closing phenylalanine or tryptophan. Rows may omit the clone size; those that give it use once, few, many or a size class.

CDR3: ASSLRAGGAYNEQF
J: TRBJ2-1
V: TRBV5-6
size: -

CDR3: ASSRDRNNYGYT
J: TRBJ1-2
V: TRBV5-6
size: few

CDR3: SVGGHTEAF
J: TRBJ1-1
V: TRBV29-1
size: -

CDR3: ASSHTGVSPYEQY
J: TRBJ2-7
V: TRBV4-1
size: -

CDR3: ASSSRDRGLNTEAF
J: TRBJ1-1
V: TRBV19
size: -

CDR3: ASSLGVSPVNSPLH
J: TRBJ1-6
V: TRBV5-4
size: -

CDR3: ASSFWGGGRFEKLF
J: TRBJ1-4
V: TRBV5-1
size: -

CDR3: ASSPTDGYT
J: TRBJ1-2
V: TRBV6-1
size: -

CDR3: ASSRGVEQY
J: TRBJ2-7
V: TRBV7-9
size: few

CDR3: ASRLGLEDSPLH
J: TRBJ1-6
V: TRBV5-1
size: -

CDR3: AWTAGSTDTQY
J: TRBJ2-3
V: TRBV30
size: -

CDR3: ASSLGDSSYEQY
J: TRBJ2-7
V: TRBV27
size: -

CDR3: ASSLDRSYEQY
J: TRBJ2-7
V: TRBV13
size: -

CDR3: ASSGDSGEQY
J: TRBJ2-7
V: TRBV5-6
size: -

CDR3: ASSPLTGGKEETQY
J: TRBJ2-5
V: TRBV9
size: -

CDR3: ASSVLGTGVYEQY
J: -
V: TRBV11-2
size: -

CDR3: ASSALAGYTGELF
J: TRBJ2-2
V: TRBV6-4
size: -

CDR3: ASSVPGGYEQY
J: TRBJ2-7
V: TRBV6-4
size: -

CDR3: ASSIRGRGRGEGKNIQY
J: TRBJ2-4
V: TRBV19
size: -

CDR3: ASRVTVNYGYT
J: TRBJ1-2
V: TRBV6-6
size: -

CDR3: ASSPGTSNYGYT
J: TRBJ1-2
V: TRBV18
size: few

CDR3: ASRSSGTEFYEQY
J: TRBJ2-7
V: TRBV28
size: -

CDR3: ASTQGLGETQY
J: TRBJ2-5
V: TRBV19
size: -

CDR3: ASSMAGTGGTEAF
J: TRBJ1-1
V: TRBV19
size: -

CDR3: ASSLNPDIRANEKLF
J: TRBJ1-4
V: TRBV4-1
size: once

CDR3: ASSIRDRGYSNQPQH
J: TRBJ1-5
V: TRBV19
size: -

CDR3: AISDVVWGGERNQPQH
J: TRBJ1-5
V: TRBV10-3
size: -

CDR3: ASSLQTYEQY
J: TRBJ2-7
V: TRBV7-2
size: -

CDR3: ASSFWGTSGNTIY
J: TRBJ1-3
V: TRBV28
size: -

CDR3: ASSLGQGRGGKETQY
J: TRBJ2-5
V: TRBV7-2
size: few

CDR3: ASSHVTGGSYEQY
J: TRBJ2-7
V: TRBV7-2
size: -

CDR3: ASREPDMNTEAF
J: TRBJ1-1
V: TRBV27
size: -

CDR3: ASSLGQGQQETQY
J: TRBJ2-5
V: TRBV7-9
size: -

CDR3: ASSLVDQGSAEAF
J: TRBJ1-1
V: TRBV11-2
size: once

CDR3: ASSLGRSTDTQY
J: TRBJ2-3
V: TRBV5-1
size: -

CDR3: AWNRGGPENIQY
J: TRBJ2-4
V: TRBV30
size: -

CDR3: ASTPQGVGSPLH
J: TRBJ1-6
V: TRBV7-9
size: -

CDR3: ASSSRRSGEGYGYT
J: TRBJ1-2
V: TRBV13
size: -

CDR3: ASSPTGGRGYT
J: TRBJ1-2
V: TRBV19
size: -

CDR3: ASSFRSTDTQY
J: TRBJ2-3
V: TRBV5-6
size: -

CDR3: ASSFFRGNTGELF
J: TRBJ2-2
V: TRBV5-1
size: -

CDR3: ASRTDPDTEAF
J: TRBJ1-1
V: TRBV6-5
size: -